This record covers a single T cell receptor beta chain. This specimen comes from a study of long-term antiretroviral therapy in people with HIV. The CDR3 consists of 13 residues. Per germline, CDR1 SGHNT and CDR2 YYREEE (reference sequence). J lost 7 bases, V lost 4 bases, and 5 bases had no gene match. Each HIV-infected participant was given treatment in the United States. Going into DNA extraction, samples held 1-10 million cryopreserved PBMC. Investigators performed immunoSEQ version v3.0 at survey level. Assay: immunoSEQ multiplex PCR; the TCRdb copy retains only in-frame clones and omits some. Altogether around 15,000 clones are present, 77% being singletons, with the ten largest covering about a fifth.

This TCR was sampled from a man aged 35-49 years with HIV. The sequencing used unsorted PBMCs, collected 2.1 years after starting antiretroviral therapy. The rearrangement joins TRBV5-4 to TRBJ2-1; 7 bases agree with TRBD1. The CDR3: CASSVNRGNEQFF. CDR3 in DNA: TGTGCCAGCAGCGTAAACAGGGGTAATGAGCAGTTCTTC.